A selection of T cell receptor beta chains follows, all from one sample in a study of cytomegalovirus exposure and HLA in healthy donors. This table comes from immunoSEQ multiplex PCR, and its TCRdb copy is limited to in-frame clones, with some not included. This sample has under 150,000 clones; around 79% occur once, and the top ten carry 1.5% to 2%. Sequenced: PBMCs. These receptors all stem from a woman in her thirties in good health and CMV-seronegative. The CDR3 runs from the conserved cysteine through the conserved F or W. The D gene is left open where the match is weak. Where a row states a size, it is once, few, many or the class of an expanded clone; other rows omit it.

CDR3: CASSLDIGLKYGYTF; DNA: TGTGCCAGCAGCTTAGACATAGGACTGAAGTATGGCTACACCTTC; D: .; size: .; J: TRBJ1-2; V: TRBV7-9
CDR3: CASSHGTATQETQYF; DNA: TGTGCCAGTAGCCACGGGACAGCAACACAAGAGACCCAGTACTTC; D: TRBD1; size: .; J: TRBJ2-5; V: TRBV19
CDR3: CASSPRTGAYEQYF; DNA: TGTGCTAGCAGCCCCAGGACAGGGGCCTACGAGCAGTACTTC; D: TRBD1; size: few; J: TRBJ2-7; V: TRBV7-7
CDR3: CASSPWRNNYGYTF; DNA: TGTGCCAGCAGCCCCTGGCGGAATAACTATGGCTACACCTTC; D: .; size: .; J: TRBJ1-2; V: TRBV6-5
CDR3: CASSPDSTTQYF; DNA: TGCGCCAGCAGCCCCGACAGTACGACCCAGTACTTC; D: .; size: .; J: TRBJ2-5; V: TRBV5-1
CDR3: CASSDSDRVPYQAFF; DNA: TGTGCCAGCAGCGACTCCGACAGGGTCCCATACCAAGCTTTCTTT; D: TRBD1; size: many; J: TRBJ1-1; V: TRBV11-3
CDR3: CATSRDGVRDSGYTF; DNA: TGTGCCACCAGCAGAGATGGGGTGAGGGACTCTGGCTACACCTTC; D: .; size: .; J: TRBJ1-2; V: TRBV15
CDR3: CASSPAGVGTEAFF; DNA: TGTGCCAGCTCACCCGCAGGGGTAGGAACTGAAGCTTTCTTT; D: .; size: .; J: TRBJ1-1; V: TRBV18
CDR3: CASSEQGLVYGYTF; DNA: TGTGCCAGCAGTGAACAGGGGTTAGTCTATGGCTACACCTTC; D: .; size: few; J: TRBJ1-2; V: TRBV25-1
CDR3: CASSGLSGYPYEQYF; DNA: TGCGCCAGCAGTGGGCTCAGCGGGTACCCCTACGAGCAGTACTTC; D: .; size: .; J: TRBJ2-7; V: TRBV10-2
CDR3: CASSQEQGIYNEQFF; DNA: TGCGCCAGCAGCCAAGAACAGGGGATATACAATGAGCAGTTCTTC; D: TRBD1; size: .; J: TRBJ2-1; V: TRBV4-3
CDR3: CASSPRQGAFDEQYF; DNA: TGTGCCAGCAGCCCTCGACAGGGGGCGTTTGACGAGCAGTACTTC; D: TRBD1; size: .; J: TRBJ2-7; V: TRBV9
CDR3: CAWSVSELVNTEAFF; DNA: TGTGCCTGGAGTGTATCGGAGCTAGTGAACACTGAAGCTTTCTTT; D: .; size: few; J: TRBJ1-1; V: TRBV30
CDR3: CASSSTSGGEQFF; DNA: TGTGCCAGCAGCTCCACTAGCGGGGGTGAGCAGTTCTTC; D: TRBD2; size: once; J: TRBJ2-1; V: TRBV7-7
CDR3: CASSERRGGVNTEAFF; DNA: TGTGCCAGCAGCGAGAGACGGGGAGGGGTGAACACTGAAGCTTTCTTT; D: .; size: .; J: TRBJ1-1; V: TRBV9
CDR3: CASSGDRGLDEKLFF; DNA: TGTGCCAGCAGTGGGGACAGGGGGCTAGATGAAAAACTGTTTTTT; D: TRBD1; size: .; J: TRBJ1-4; V: TRBV2
CDR3: CASRKFSNRGENSPLHF; DNA: TGTGCCAGCAGGAAATTCTCAAACAGGGGCGAAAATTCACCCCTCCACTTT; D: TRBD1; size: .; J: TRBJ1-6; V: TRBV27
CDR3: CSGGQLQGSGELFF; DNA: TGCAGCGGGGGACAGCTACAAGGATCCGGGGAGCTGTTTTTT; D: TRBD1; size: .; J: TRBJ2-2; V: TRBV29-1
CDR3: CASSVGQGLGKLFF; DNA: TGTGCCAGCAGTGTCGGACAGGGATTGGGAAAACTGTTTTTT; D: TRBD1; size: .; J: TRBJ1-4; V: TRBV2
CDR3: CASSLGTVDEQFF; DNA: TGCGCCAGCAGCTTGGGGACTGTTGACGAGCAGTTCTTC; D: .; size: .; J: TRBJ2-1; V: TRBV5-1
CDR3: CASRGGAKNTEAFF; DNA: TGTGCCAGCAGGGGGGGGGCCAAGAACACTGAAGCTTTCTTT; D: .; size: .; J: TRBJ1-1; V: TRBV2
CDR3: CATSIQETQYF; DNA: TGTGCCACCAGCATACAAGAGACCCAGTACTTC; D: .; size: .; J: TRBJ2-5; V: TRBV15
CDR3: CASSLEAGRTDTQYF; DNA: TGTGCCAGCAGCTTAGAGGCGGGCCGCACAGATACGCAGTATTTT; D: .; size: few; J: TRBJ2-3; V: TRBV7-2
CDR3: CASSTPGLSTEAFF; DNA: TGTGCCAGTAGCACGCCGGGACTGAGCACTGAAGCTTTCTTT; D: .; size: .; J: TRBJ1-1; V: TRBV19
CDR3: CASSLYGNTEAFF; DNA: TGTGCCAGCAGCCTCTACGGGAACACTGAAGCTTTCTTT; D: .; size: .; J: TRBJ1-1; V: TRBV7-2
CDR3: CASSEGRGNYGYTF; DNA: TGTGCCAGCAGTGAAGGGCGAGGGAACTATGGCTACACCTTC; D: .; size: .; J: TRBJ1-2; V: TRBV6-1
CDR3: CAWSAGLTQPQHF; DNA: TGTGCCTGGAGTGCGGGTTTGACTCAGCCCCAGCATTTT; D: .; size: .; J: TRBJ1-5; V: TRBV30
CDR3: CASSLVPGISGANVLTF; DNA: TGCGCCAGCAGCTTGGTCCCAGGGATCTCTGGGGCCAACGTCCTGACTTTC; D: .; size: few; J: TRBJ2-6; V: TRBV5-1
CDR3: CASSLPGEVNSPLHF; DNA: TGCGCCAGCAGCCTCCCGGGGGAGGTCAACTCACCCCTCCACTTT; D: .; size: .; J: TRBJ1-6; V: TRBV4-1
CDR3: CASSRQPGHRGYTF; DNA: TGTGCCAGCAGCCGTCAACCGGGACACCGGGGCTACACCTTC; D: .; size: .; J: TRBJ1-2; V: TRBV5-6
CDR3: CASSPGGGGNEQFF; DNA: TGTGCCAGCAGCCCCGGCGGTGGGGGGAATGAGCAGTTCTTC; D: .; size: .; J: TRBJ2-1; V: TRBV11-2
CDR3: CASSLGAGVYNQPQHF; DNA: TGTGCCAGCAGCTTAGGTGCAGGGGTGTACAATCAGCCCCAGCATTTT; D: .; size: .; J: TRBJ1-5; V: TRBV7-8
CDR3: CASSPWTSGGTDTQYF; DNA: TGTGCCAGCAGCCCTTGGACTAGCGGGGGGACAGATACGCAGTATTTT; D: TRBD2; size: .; J: TRBJ2-3; V: TRBV7-3
CDR3: CASSDSRWDTGELFF; DNA: TGTGCCAGCAGTGACTCTAGATGGGACACCGGGGAGCTGTTTTTT; D: .; size: .; J: TRBJ2-2; V: TRBV6-1
CDR3: CASSLWTSGFYNEQFF; DNA: TGTGCCAGCAGCTTATGGACTAGCGGGTTTTACAATGAGCAGTTCTTC; D: TRBD2; size: once; J: TRBJ2-1; V: TRBV7-9
CDR3: CASSPRAAEAFF; DNA: TGTGCCAGCAGCCCCAGGGCAGCAGAAGCTTTCTTT; D: .; size: .; J: TRBJ1-1; V: TRBV13
CDR3: CASSTGTGYGEQYF; DNA: TGTGCCAGTAGTACCGGGACAGGGTACGGCGAGCAGTACTTC; D: TRBD1; size: .; J: TRBJ2-7; V: TRBV19
CDR3: CASSYRQKNEKLFF; DNA: TGTGCCAGCAGCTACCGACAGAAGAATGAAAAACTGTTTTTT; D: .; size: .; J: TRBJ1-4; V: TRBV5-4
CDR3: CASRKYGTLTEAFF; DNA: TGTGCCAGCAGAAAGTACGGGACTTTGACTGAAGCTTTCTTT; D: .; size: .; J: TRBJ1-1; V: TRBV2
CDR3: CASSTQGRHSNQPQHF; DNA: TGTGCCAGCTCAACACAAGGCAGACATAGCAATCAGCCCCAGCATTTT; D: .; size: .; J: TRBJ1-5; V: TRBV18
CDR3: CASSLRTSGVADTQYF; DNA: TGTGCCAGCAGCCTCCGGACTAGCGGGGTGGCAGATACGCAGTATTTT; D: TRBD2; size: .; J: TRBJ2-3; V: TRBV13
CDR3: CASSPNPGTEAFF; DNA: TGTGCCAGCAGTCCCAACCCGGGCACTGAAGCTTTCTTT; D: .; size: once; J: TRBJ1-1; V: TRBV6-6
CDR3: CASSVGTGGGYTF; DNA: TGTGCCAGCAGCGTGGGGACAGGGGGTGGCTACACCTTC; D: TRBD1; size: .; J: TRBJ1-2; V: TRBV9
CDR3: CASSVRSGNTEAFF; DNA: TGTGCCAGCAGCGTAAGGTCAGGGAACACTGAAGCTTTCTTT; D: .; size: once; J: TRBJ1-1; V: TRBV9
CDR3: CASSLGQGSAGELFF; DNA: TGTGCCAGCAGCCTGGGACAGGGCTCAGCCGGGGAGCTGTTTTTT; D: TRBD1; size: .; J: TRBJ2-2; V: TRBV14
CDR3: CASSLVRAGGGSYEQYF; DNA: TGTGCCAGCAGCTTAGTTCGAGCCGGGGGGGGATCCTACGAGCAGTACTTC; D: TRBD2; size: .; J: TRBJ2-7; V: TRBV7-2
CDR3: CASSLAGRPNRGYNEQFF; DNA: TGTGCCAGCAGCTTGGCCGGGAGGCCCAATAGGGGCTACAATGAGCAGTTCTTC; D: TRBD2; size: .; J: TRBJ2-1; V: TRBV5-4
CDR3: CASSYWDRGTEAFF; DNA: TGTGCCAGCAGTTACTGGGACAGGGGCACTGAAGCTTTCTTT; D: TRBD1; size: .; J: TRBJ1-1; V: TRBV6-5
CDR3: CASSLQGQRGETQYF; DNA: TGCGCCAGCAGCTTGCAGGGACAAAGGGGGGAGACCCAGTACTTC; D: .; size: .; J: TRBJ2-5; V: TRBV5-1
CDR3: CASSEGQAGVHEQYF; DNA: TGTGCCAGCAGTGAAGGACAGGCAGGGGTCCACGAGCAGTACTTC; D: .; size: once; J: TRBJ2-7; V: TRBV6-1
CDR3: CASRRTGHNYGYTF; DNA: TGTGCCAGCAGGCGGACAGGGCACAACTATGGCTACACCTTC; D: TRBD1; size: .; J: TRBJ1-2; V: TRBV9
CDR3: CASSPTGQGSSYNEQFF; DNA: TGTGCCAGCAGCCCAACCGGACAGGGGAGCTCCTACAATGAGCAGTTCTTC; D: TRBD1; size: .; J: TRBJ2-1; V: TRBV9
CDR3: CSSSYGQGATPLHF; DNA: TGTTCCAGCAGCTACGGACAGGGGGCCACACCCCTCCACTTT; D: TRBD1; size: .; J: TRBJ1-6; V: TRBV7-9
CDR3: CASSLGVSGGATETQYF; DNA: TGTGCCAGCAGCTTAGGAGTGTCGGGGGGGGCTACAGAGACCCAGTACTTC; D: TRBD2; size: .; J: TRBJ2-5; V: TRBV7-8
CDR3: CAISIRLGGRYEQYF; DNA: TGTGCCATCTCGATCCGCCTGGGGGGACGATACGAGCAGTACTTC; D: .; size: .; J: TRBJ2-7; V: TRBV7-7
CDR3: CASSALPGQGVDTQYF; DNA: TGTGCCAGCAGCGCCCTACCGGGACAGGGAGTTGATACGCAGTATTTT; D: TRBD1; size: .; J: TRBJ2-3; V: TRBV9
CDR3: CASSLRRGIDTQYF; DNA: TGTGCCAGCAGCTTACGGCGGGGCATAGATACGCAGTATTTT; D: .; size: .; J: TRBJ2-3; V: TRBV7-2
CDR3: CASSLDGSSGNTIYF; DNA: TGCGCCAGCAGCTTGGATGGGAGCTCTGGAAACACCATATATTTT; D: .; size: few; J: TRBJ1-3; V: TRBV5-1
CDR3: CASSQWTTKETQYF; DNA: TGCGCCAGCAGCCAATGGACAACCAAAGAGACCCAGTACTTC; D: .; size: .; J: TRBJ2-5; V: TRBV5-1
CDR3: CASSLEAGTGSYEQYF; DNA: TGTGCCAGCAGCTTGGAAGCCGGGACAGGGAGCTACGAGCAGTACTTC; D: TRBD1; size: few; J: TRBJ2-7; V: TRBV5-5